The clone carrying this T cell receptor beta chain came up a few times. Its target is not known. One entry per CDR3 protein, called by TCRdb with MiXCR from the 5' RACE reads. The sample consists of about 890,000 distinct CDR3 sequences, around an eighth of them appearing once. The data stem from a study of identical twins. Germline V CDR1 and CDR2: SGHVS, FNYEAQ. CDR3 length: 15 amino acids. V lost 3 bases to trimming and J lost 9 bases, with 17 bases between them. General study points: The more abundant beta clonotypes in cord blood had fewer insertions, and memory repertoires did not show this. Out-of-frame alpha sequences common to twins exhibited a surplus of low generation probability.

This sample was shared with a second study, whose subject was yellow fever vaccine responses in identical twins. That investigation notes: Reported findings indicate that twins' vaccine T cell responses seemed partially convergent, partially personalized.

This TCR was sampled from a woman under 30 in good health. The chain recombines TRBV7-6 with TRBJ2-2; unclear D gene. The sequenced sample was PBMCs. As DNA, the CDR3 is TGTGCCAGCAGCTTCGGGCTAGGGCCGAACAGGGAGCTGTTTTTT. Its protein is CASSFGLGPNRELFF.